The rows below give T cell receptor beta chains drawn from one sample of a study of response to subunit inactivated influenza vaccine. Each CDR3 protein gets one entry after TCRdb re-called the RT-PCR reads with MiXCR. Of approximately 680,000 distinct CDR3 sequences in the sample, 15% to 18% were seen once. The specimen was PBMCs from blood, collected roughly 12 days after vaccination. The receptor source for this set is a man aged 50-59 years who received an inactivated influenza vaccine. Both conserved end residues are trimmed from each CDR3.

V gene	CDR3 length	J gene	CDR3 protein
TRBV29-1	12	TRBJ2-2	SVDTSGSTGELF
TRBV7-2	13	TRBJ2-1	ASSPRIGGPNEQF
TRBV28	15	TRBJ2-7	ASSYHFASGGAYEQY
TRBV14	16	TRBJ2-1	ASSQDGVNTRLYNEQF
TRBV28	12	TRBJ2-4	ASRGAGSKNIQY
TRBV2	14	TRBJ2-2	ASRIGRGSNTGELF
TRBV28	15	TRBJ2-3	ASSLGLAGGLTDTQY
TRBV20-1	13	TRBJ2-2	SASGSSGSTGELF
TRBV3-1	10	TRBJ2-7	ASSQASDREV
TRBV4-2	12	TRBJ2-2	ASSRGVGTGELF
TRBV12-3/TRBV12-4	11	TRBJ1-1	ASSLGATTGAF
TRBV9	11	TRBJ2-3	ASSVVEGNTQY
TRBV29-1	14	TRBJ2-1	SVEDLTRAEVNEQF
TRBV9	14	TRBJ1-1	ASSEPLGFLNTEAF
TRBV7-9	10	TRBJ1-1	ASSLGAEGAF
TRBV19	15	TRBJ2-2	ASSMGFMQIVTGELF
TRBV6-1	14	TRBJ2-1	ASRRRQGIPYNEQF
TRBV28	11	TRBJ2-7	ASSFADSYEQY
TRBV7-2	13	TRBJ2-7	ASSLDRGGSYEQY
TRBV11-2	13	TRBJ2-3	ASSGAAGAGDTQY
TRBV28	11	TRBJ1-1	ASTPRLLLEAF
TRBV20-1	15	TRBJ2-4	SARKSLLAVIADIQY
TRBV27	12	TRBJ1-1	ASSLTLDRNEAF
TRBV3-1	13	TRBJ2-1	ASSHGGGLLNEQF
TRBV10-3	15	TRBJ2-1	AIRGTSGSYSYNEQF